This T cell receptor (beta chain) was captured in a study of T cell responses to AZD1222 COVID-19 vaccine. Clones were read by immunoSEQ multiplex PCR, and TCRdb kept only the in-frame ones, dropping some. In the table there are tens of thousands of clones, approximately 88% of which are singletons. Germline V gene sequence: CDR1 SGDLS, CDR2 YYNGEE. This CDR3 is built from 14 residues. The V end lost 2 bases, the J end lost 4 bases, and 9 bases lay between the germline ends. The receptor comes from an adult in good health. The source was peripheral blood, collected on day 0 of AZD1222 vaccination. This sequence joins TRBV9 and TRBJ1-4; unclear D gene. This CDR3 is CASSVDGRNEKLFF. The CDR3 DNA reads TGTGCCAGCAGCGTGGACGGCCGTAATGAAAAACTGTTTTTT.